This record concerns one TCR beta chain sequence. What it recognizes is unknown. The data originate from a study of cytomegalovirus exposure and HLA in healthy donors. General observations from the study: The classifier was said to identify cytomegalovirus status with high specificity and sensitivity. Sequencing likely generated an artifact that appeared as a cluster of highly shared sequence variants.

In the PCR, 60 Vbeta and 13 Jbeta primers were used. Only in-frame clones appear in the TCRdb table, and some are missing; sequencing was by immunoSEQ multiplex PCR. The sample contains 93,000 or so clones, just under 85% of which appear only once. The V segment lost 3 bases and the J segment 0 bases; nucleotides outside the gene matches: 1. Germline assignment: CDR1 SGDLS and CDR2 YYNGEE. The CDR3 is 15 amino acids. V usage is TRBV9 and J usage is TRBJ2-2, with TRBD2 matching 8 bases. The sequence was collected from a woman younger than 30 in good health and CMV-seropositive. What was sequenced was PBMCs. Written as DNA, the CDR3 is TGTGCCAGCAGCGGGACTAGCACGAACACCGGGGAGCTGTTTTTT. Encoded protein: CASSGTSTNTGELFF.